This TCR beta chain is from a study of cytomegalovirus exposure and HLA in healthy donors. Study conclusions and caveats: The presence/absence work took it that sequencing depth was about the same across donors.

With 60 Vbeta and 13 Jbeta primers, the PCR was carried out. Here immunoSEQ multiplex PCR was the method, and the copy in TCRdb shows in-frame clones only, minus some. This table has around 99,000 clones, 73% appearing once. CDR3 size: 14 residues. The V end lost 1 base, the J end lost 1 base, and 7 bases lay between the germline ends. Germline V gene data show CDR1 as SGHVS and CDR2 as FQNEAQ. To note about this clone: No antigen is known for it. Other DNA sequences in this sample translate to the same CDR3.

The sequence derives from a man aged 40-49 years in good health and CMV-seronegative. This chain links TRBV7-8 with TRBJ1-1; maybe TRBD1 (6 bases). What was sequenced was PBMCs. In DNA form, the CDR3 reads TGTGCCAGCAGCTTAGTCAGGGGGAACACTGAAGCTTTCTTT. Translation gives CASSLVRGNTEAFF.